This T cell receptor (beta chain) was captured by sequencing in a study of T cell clones after liver transplantation. Across the study: Third-party-reactive TCRbeta sequences from pre-transplant mixed lymphocyte reactions served as antigen-independent comparators.

V lost 4 bases, J lost 4 bases, and 8 bases stayed unmatched. CDR3 size: 15 residues. The V gene's germline CDR1 is SGHRS and CDR2 YFSETQ. Study results and caveats: Donor-reactive sequences fell more than third party-reactive ones, suggesting partial deletion. Low donor cell numbers restricted donor-reactive repertoire measurement in two subjects. Migration into the graft, not deletion, may explain lost graft donor-reactive T cells.

This clone was seen more than once but under ten times. Its antigen remains unidentified. The data were produced by immunoSEQ multiplex PCR, yet TCRdb's version contains in-frame clones alone and is incomplete. The data show about 99,000 clones, around four fifths seen once. The starting material was CD4+ T cells from blood, obtained around 50 months after liver transplant. V is TRBV5-1 and J is TRBJ2-5; 9 bases agree with TRBD1. The TCR was taken from a human patient who received a liver transplant. Some T cells may arise from the graft donor. The CDR3 DNA reads as TGCGCCAGCAGCACGAGGACAGGGGTGGCAGAGACCCAGTACTTC. It specifies CASSTRTGVAETQYF.